This entry lists 19 T cell receptor beta chains sequenced from one sample in a study of identical twins. Each CDR3 protein gets one entry after TCRdb re-called the 5' RACE reads with MiXCR. The sample contains 1.5 million to 2 million distinct CDR3 sequences, under 35% of which appear only once. The sample consisted of cord blood. These receptors all stem from a newborn girl in good health.

This clonotype was detected only a few times. The V gene is TRBV5-1, the J gene TRBJ2-1; D is perhaps TRBD1 (6 bases). The ends were cut back, 5 bases at V and 5 bases at J, with 23 bases in the middle. The CDR3 contains 17 residues. Germline assignment: CDR1 SGHRS and CDR2 YFSETQ. CDR3 sequence: CASRPKGQSVLNNEQFF. DNA of the CDR3: TGCGCCAGCAGACCTAAAGGACAGTCAGTGCTCAACAATGAGCAGTTCTTC.

V gene TRBV3-1 combines with J gene TRBJ2-2, with a weak D call TRBD2 (5 bases). V was pared by 1 base and J by 5 bases, with 11 bases between. CDR1 is LGHDT, CDR2 YNNKEL, per germline (reference sequence). The CDR3 is 15 amino acids. CDR3 DNA sequence: TGTGCCAGCAGCCAAGCCCGGACTCTTACCGGGGAGCTGTTTTTT. Translating gives CASSQARTLTGELFF.

The chain carries TRBV28 and TRBJ2-5; 12 bases fit TRBD2. Germline V CDR1 and CDR2: MDHEN, SYDVKM. V shed 3 bases and J 4 bases; nucleotides not matched to a gene: 9. The CDR3 is made up of 17 amino acids. The CDR3 protein is CASSFAGLAGRLETQYF. Written as DNA, the CDR3 is TGTGCCAGCAGTTTCGCAGGACTAGCGGGAAGATTAGAGACCCAGTACTTC.

This clonotype was recorded a few times. The chain couples TRBV6-5 to TRBJ1-6; 8 nucleotides match TRBD1. Per germline, CDR1 MNHEY and CDR2 SVGAGI. V was clipped by 8 bases and J by 4 bases; unmatched bases: 4. This CDR3 is 14 amino acids long. The CDR3 reads CASSTGAYNSPLHF. The CDR3 nucleotides are TGTGCCAGCTCGACAGGGGCATATAATTCACCCCTCCACTTT.

This clonotype appeared a few times. The gene calls are TRBV20-1 and TRBJ2-3; 9 bases map to TRBD2. Germline values: CDR1 DFQATT, CDR2 SNEGSKA (reference sequence). Unmatched junction bases numbered 8, after V lost 4 bases and J lost 6 bases. The CDR3 extends over 14 amino acids. The CDR3 bases are TGCAGTGCTACGAGCGGGAGGATTTCTGATACGCAGTATTTT. Protein sequence: CSATSGRISDTQYF.

This clonotype was recorded at least ten times. The V and J genes are TRBV6-6 and TRBJ2-5; TRBD2 matches 8 bases. The CDR3 is 14 amino acids. The trim removed 4 bases at V and 1 base at J, leaving 2 bases unmatched. Germline V CDR1 and CDR2: MNHNY, SVGAGI (reference sequence). CDR3 coding DNA: TGTGCCAGCAGTTCGACTAGCGCCCAAGAGACCCAGTACTTC. Translated: CASSSTSAQETQYF.

This chain joins TRBV7-2 and TRBJ2-1, with TRBD2 matching over 12 bases. This CDR3 is built from 19 residues. CDR1 and CDR2 (germline): SGHTA, FQGNSA. Trimming took 2 bases from V and 8 from J; bases not matched to a gene: 16. CDR3 nucleotides: TGTGCCAGCAGCTTATACGGTCTAGCGGGAGGGGGAAGGTACGATGAGCAGTTCTTC. Encoded protein: CASSLYGLAGGGRYDEQFF.

The chain is built from TRBV6-5 and TRBJ1-1, with TRBD1 matching 7 bases. The CDR3 covers 14 residues. In germline, CDR1 is MNHEY, CDR2 SVGAGI. The trim removed 8 bases at V and 4 bases at J, leaving 10 bases unmatched. CDR3 in amino acids: CASVLAAGGTEAFF. The CDR3 DNA is TGTGCCAGCGTCCTCGCGGCAGGGGGCACTGAAGCTTTCTTT.

This clonotype was observed a few times. The chain is built from TRBV11-2 and TRBJ2-7, with no clear D. The CDR3 runs 16 residues. V was cut by 0 bases and J by 3 bases, with 15 bases left in between. CDR1 is SGHAT, CDR2 FQNNGV, per germline. The CDR3 DNA reads TGTGCCAGCAGCTTAGATACCTTACTACTTGGCTACGAGCAGTACTTC. It codes for CASSLDTLLLGYEQYF.

The chain employs TRBV28 and TRBJ2-6; D is unresolved. Per the germline V gene, CDR1 is MDHEN and CDR2 is SYDVKM. V gave up 6 bases and J gave up 5 bases, with 11 bases separating them. The CDR3 extends over 14 amino acids. The CDR3, as DNA: TGTGCCAGCAGCCCGTACAATAGGGCCAACGTCCTGACTTTC. It translates to CASSPYNRANVLTF.

Here the CDR3 reads CASTTTQGVYEQYF. The CDR3 nucleotides read TGTGCCAGCACCACGACACAGGGCGTCTACGAGCAGTACTTC. This sequence joins TRBV28 and TRBJ2-7; tentative D call: TRBD1 (6 bases). This CDR3 has 14 amino acids. The V and J ends lost 7 bases and 3 bases respectively, with 16 bases between them. CDR1 is MDHEN, CDR2 SYDVKM, per germline. Drawing the rest from reference TRBV28 and TRBJ2-7, the complete variable domain is DVKVTQSSRYLVKRTGEKVFLECVQDMDHENMFWYRQDPGLGLRLIYFSYDVKMKEKGDIPEGYSVSREKKERFSLILESASTNQTSMYLCASTTTQGVYEQYFGPGTRLTVT.

The chain has TRBV20-1 and TRBJ1-2; 7 positions agree with TRBD1. This CDR3 has 14 amino acids. Germline V gene data show CDR1 as DFQATT and CDR2 as SNEGSKA (reference sequence). Trimming took 4 bases from V and 8 from J; bases not matched to a gene: 13. Here the CDR3 DNA reads TGCAGTGCTACTCCGAGGGGGCAGGGTGGGGGCTACACCTTC. This translates into CSATPRGQGGGYTF.

The rearrangement links TRBV2 to TRBJ2-4, with no clear D. This CDR3 spans 12 amino acids. Between the trimmed V and J ends, which lost 10 bases and 14 bases, there was a span of 21 bases. In germline, CDR1 is SNHLY, CDR2 FYNNEI. CDR3 DNA: TGTGCCAACCCGACCCTGGGTGACGAGGAGTACTTC. Protein product: CANPTLGDEEYF.

This clonotype was detected many times. The V gene is TRBV7-2, the J gene TRBJ1-5; D remains unclear. Trimming left V 2 bases short and J 4 bases short, with 6 bases between. Germline values: CDR1 SGHTA, CDR2 FQGNSA. This CDR3 comprises 13 residues. CDR3: CASSLHLNQPQHF. CDR3 in DNA: TGTGCCAGCAGCTTACACCTTAATCAGCCCCAGCATTTT.

V gene TRBV20-1 combines with J gene TRBJ1-2; D perhaps matches TRBD1 (5 bases). CDR1 is DFQATT, CDR2 SNEGSKA, per germline (reference sequence). The CDR3 is 15 amino acids. Trimming stripped 5 bases from V and 2 bases from J, with 18 bases between. CDR3 amino acids: CSAALTGTRNYGYTF. In DNA form, the CDR3 reads TGCAGTGCTGCCCTTACAGGAACCCGGAACTATGGCTACACCTTC.

The chain employs TRBV27 and TRBJ2-3; 7 bases fit TRBD1. V gave up 4 bases and J gave up 2 bases; unmatched junction bases: 9. The germline CDR1 and CDR2 sequences are MNHEY and SMNVEV (reference sequence). The CDR3 length is 16 residues. The CDR3 loop reads CASSSKLRGTTDTQYF. CDR3 nucleotides: TGTGCCAGCAGTTCTAAACTCAGGGGGACCACAGATACGCAGTATTTT.

To note about this clonotype: Compared with germline, one end of the junction differs, possibly owing to a read error. CDR3 coding DNA: TGCAGCGTTGAAGTGTTAGCGGGAACAGATACGCTGTATTTT. Protein sequence: CSVEVLAGTDTLYF. This sequence joins TRBV29-1 and TRBJ2-3; TRBD2 aligns across 8 bases. CDR3 length: 14 amino acids. Germline loops: CDR1 SQVTM, CDR2 ANQGSEA.

The CDR3 bases are TGTGCCAGCACAATCAGGGGGGTCTATGGCTACACCTTC. Protein product: CASTIRGVYGYTF. This chain links TRBV6-1 with TRBJ1-2; the match to TRBD1 covers 7 bases. CDR1 is MNHNS and CDR2 is SASEGT in the germline V gene. V lost 7 bases and J lost 4; bases outside the gene matches: 6. There are 13 residues in the CDR3.

This sequence joins TRBV12-3 or TRBV12-4 and TRBJ1-4, with D possibly matching TRBD1 (6 bases). Between the trimmed V and J ends, which lost 4 bases and 8 bases, there was a span of 11 bases. CDR3 size: 13 residues. CDR3 sequence reads: CASSSQGYEKLFF. The CDR3 nucleotides are TGTGCCAGCAGTTCGCAGGGGTACGAAAAACTGTTTTTT.